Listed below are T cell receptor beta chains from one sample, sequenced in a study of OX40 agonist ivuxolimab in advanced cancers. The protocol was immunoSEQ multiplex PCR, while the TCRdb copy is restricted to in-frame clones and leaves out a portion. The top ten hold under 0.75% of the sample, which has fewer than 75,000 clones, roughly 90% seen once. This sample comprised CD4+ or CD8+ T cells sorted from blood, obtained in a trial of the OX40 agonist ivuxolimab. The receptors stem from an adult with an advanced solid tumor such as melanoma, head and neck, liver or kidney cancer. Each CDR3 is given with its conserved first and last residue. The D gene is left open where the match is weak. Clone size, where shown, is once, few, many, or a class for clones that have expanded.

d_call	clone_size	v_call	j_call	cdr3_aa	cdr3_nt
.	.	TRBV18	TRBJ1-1	CASSPFYQNTEAFF	TGTGCCAGCTCACCATTTTACCAGAACACTGAAGCTTTCTTT
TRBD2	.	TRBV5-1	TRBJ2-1	CASSSSPSGPWGEQFF	TGCGCCAGCAGCTCCTCTCCTAGCGGGCCGTGGGGTGAGCAGTTCTTC
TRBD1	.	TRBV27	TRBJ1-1	CASRDTGGAGEAFF	TGTGCCAGCCGTGACACAGGGGGCGCGGGCGAAGCTTTCTTT
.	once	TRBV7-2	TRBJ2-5	CASSFREGTQYF	TGTGCCAGCAGCTTTAGGGAAGGGACCCAGTACTTC
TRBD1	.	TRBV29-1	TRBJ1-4	CSVRTGGGEKLFF	TGCAGCGTGAGGACAGGGGGTGGTGAAAAACTGTTTTTT
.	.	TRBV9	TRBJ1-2	CASNPDGQSLYGYTF	TGTGCCAGCAACCCGGATGGACAATCTCTGTATGGCTACACCTTC
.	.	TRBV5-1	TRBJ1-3	CASSSDRNSGNTIYF	TGCGCCAGCAGCTCTGACCGCAACTCTGGAAACACCATATATTTT
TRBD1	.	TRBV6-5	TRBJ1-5	CASRRRGLHQPQHF	TGTGCCAGCCGCCGCAGGGGGCTCCATCAGCCCCAGCATTTT
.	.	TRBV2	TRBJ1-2	CASTAGGYSTDGYTF	TGTGCCAGCACTGCCGGGGGCTACTCCACAGATGGCTACACCTTC
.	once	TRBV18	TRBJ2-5	CASSLSETQYF	TGTGCCAGCTCATTAAGCGAGACCCAGTACTTC
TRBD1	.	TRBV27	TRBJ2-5	CASSLAGTDEETQYF	TGTGCCAGCAGTTTAGCCGGGACAGACGAAGAGACCCAGTACTTC
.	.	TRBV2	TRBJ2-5	CASRPPKAQETQYF	TGTGCCAGCAGACCTCCGAAGGCTCAAGAGACCCAGTACTTC
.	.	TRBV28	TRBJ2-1	CASSPTSSLKNEQFF	TGTGCCAGCAGTCCCACTAGCAGTCTGAAGAATGAGCAGTTCTTC
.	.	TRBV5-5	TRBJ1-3	CASSLAGSGNTIYF	TGTGCCAGCAGCTTAGCAGGCTCTGGAAACACCATATATTTT
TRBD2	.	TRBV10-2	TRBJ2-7	CASIRLAGASGSYEQYF	TGCGCCAGCATAAGACTAGCGGGAGCATCCGGGTCCTACGAGCAGTACTTC
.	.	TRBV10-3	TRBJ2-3	CTTATSTDTQYF	TGTACCACGGCGACTAGCACAGATACGCAGTATTTT
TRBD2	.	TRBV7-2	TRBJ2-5	CASTVSGPQETQYF	TGTGCCAGCACCGTTAGCGGGCCCCAAGAGACCCAGTACTTC
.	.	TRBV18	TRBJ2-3	CASSPPPRADTQYF	TGTGCCAGCTCACCACCCCCCAGGGCAGATACGCAGTATTTT
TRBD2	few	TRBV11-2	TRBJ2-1	CASEGGRAAEQFF	TGTGCCAGCGAGGGCGGGAGGGCCGCTGAGCAGTTCTTC
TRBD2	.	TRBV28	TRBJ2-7	CASRVSGVYEQYF	TGTGCCAGCAGGGTTAGCGGGGTCTACGAGCAGTACTTC
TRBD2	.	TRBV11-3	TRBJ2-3	CASSLVGLAGVYGTDTQYF	TGTGCCAGCAGCTTAGTCGGACTAGCGGGAGTATACGGGACAGATACGCAGTATTTT
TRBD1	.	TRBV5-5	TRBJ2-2	CASRLRDRGDTGELFF	TGTGCCAGCAGACTCCGGGACAGGGGGGACACCGGGGAGCTGTTTTTT
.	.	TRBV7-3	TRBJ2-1	CASSLVDHSYNEQFF	TGTGCCAGCAGCTTAGTGGACCACTCCTACAATGAGCAGTTCTTC
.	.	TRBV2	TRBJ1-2	CASSESSQSYGYTF	TGTGCCAGCAGTGAATCGTCCCAGTCCTATGGCTACACCTTC
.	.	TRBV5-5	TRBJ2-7	CASSLVQIDEQYF	TGTGCCAGCAGCTTGGTACAAATCGACGAGCAGTACTTC
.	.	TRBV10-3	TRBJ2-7	CASSYKQGSGILYEQYF	TGTGCCAGCAGTTATAAACAGGGGAGCGGGATTCTCTACGAGCAGTACTTC
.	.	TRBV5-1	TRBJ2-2	CASRPRTGTGELFF	TGCGCCAGCAGACCCCGGACCGGAACCGGGGAGCTGTTTTTT
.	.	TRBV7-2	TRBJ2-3	CASSLEGTYGDTQYF	TGTGCCAGCAGCTTAGAAGGGACATATGGAGATACGCAGTATTTT
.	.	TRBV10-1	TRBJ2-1	CASSERDEQFF	TGCGCCAGCAGTGAAAGGGATGAGCAGTTCTTC
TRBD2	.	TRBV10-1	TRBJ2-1	CASSERTSGNNEQFF	TGCGCCAGCAGTGAGAGGACTAGCGGGAACAATGAGCAGTTCTTC
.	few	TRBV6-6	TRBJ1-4	CASTPRTATEKLFF	TGTGCCAGCACCCCCCGGACTGCCACGGAAAAACTGTTTTTT
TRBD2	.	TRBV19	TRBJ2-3	CASSMAGDHTDTQYF	TGTGCCAGTAGTATGGCGGGAGATCACACAGATACGCAGTATTTT
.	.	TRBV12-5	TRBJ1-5	CASGHSTPYSNQPQHF	TGTGCTAGTGGTCACTCGACACCTTATAGCAATCAGCCCCAGCATTTT
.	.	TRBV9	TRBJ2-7	CASSVGLVNEQYF	TGTGCCAGCAGCGTAGGTCTAGTAAACGAGCAGTACTTC
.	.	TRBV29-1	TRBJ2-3	CSVRQGTDTQYF	TGCAGCGTTAGGCAGGGCACAGATACGCAGTATTTT
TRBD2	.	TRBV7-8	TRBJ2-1	CASSLSGSDQFF	TGTGCCAGCAGCTTGAGCGGGAGTGATCAGTTCTTC
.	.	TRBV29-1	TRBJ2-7	CSVEAQGLGYEQYF	TGCAGCGTTGAAGCTCAGGGCCTAGGCTACGAGCAGTACTTC
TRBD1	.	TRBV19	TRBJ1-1	CASHNPGQALNTEAFF	TGTGCCAGCCATAACCCGGGACAGGCTTTGAACACTGAAGCTTTCTTT
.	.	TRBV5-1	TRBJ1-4	CASSLRGQNEKLFF	TGCGCCAGCAGCTTGCGGGGCCAAAATGAAAAACTGTTTTTT
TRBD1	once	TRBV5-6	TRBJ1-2	CASSVDRGGGYTF	TGTGCCAGCAGCGTCGACAGGGGGGGTGGCTACACCTTC
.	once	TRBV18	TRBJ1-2	CASSPQANYGYTF	TGTGCCAGCTCACCCCAAGCGAACTATGGCTACACCTTC
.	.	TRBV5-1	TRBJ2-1	CASSPQPAGNEQFF	TGCGCCAGCAGCCCCCAGCCCGCTGGGAATGAGCAGTTCTTC
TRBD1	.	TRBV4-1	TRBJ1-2	CASSQRYRGGKGYTF	TGCGCCAGCAGCCAACGATACAGGGGAGGAAAAGGCTACACCTTC
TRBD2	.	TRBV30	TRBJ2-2	CACPSGLAGAYANTGELFF	TGTGCCTGCCCCTCTGGACTAGCGGGCGCCTATGCGAACACCGGGGAGCTGTTTTTT
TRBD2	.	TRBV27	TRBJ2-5	CASSLSPRAGVRETQYF	TGTGCCAGCAGTTTATCCCCTAGAGCGGGAGTCCGGGAGACCCAGTACTTC
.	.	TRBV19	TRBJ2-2	CASRGEWAGELFF	TGTGCCAGTAGGGGGGAGTGGGCCGGGGAGCTGTTTTTT
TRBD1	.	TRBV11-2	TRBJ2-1	CASSTRTGGSNEQFF	TGTGCCAGCAGCACTAGGACAGGAGGATCCAATGAGCAGTTCTTC
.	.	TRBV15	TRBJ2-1	CATSRDVGLLANEQFF	TGTGCCACCAGCAGAGACGTAGGACTCCTGGCCAATGAGCAGTTCTTC
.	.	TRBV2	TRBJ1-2	CASSTRRDPFF	TGTGCCAGCAGTACCCGGCGGGACCCATTCTTC
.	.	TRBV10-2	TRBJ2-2	CASSESGNTGELFF	TGCGCCAGCAGTGAATCGGGGAACACCGGGGAGCTGTTTTTT
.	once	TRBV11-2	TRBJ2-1	CASSLAGVSNEQFF	TGTGCCAGCAGCTTAGCGGGAGTGTCAAATGAGCAGTTCTTC
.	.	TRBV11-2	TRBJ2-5	CASSLVLGGRETQYF	TGTGCCAGCAGCCTTGTCCTTGGAGGGAGGGAGACCCAGTACTTC
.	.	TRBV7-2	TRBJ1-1	CASSLEGSGEAFF	TGTGCCAGCAGCTTAGAGGGGTCAGGTGAAGCTTTCTTT
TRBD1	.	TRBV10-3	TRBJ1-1	CAIMGQQNTEAFF	TGTGCCATCATGGGACAGCAGAACACTGAAGCTTTCTTT
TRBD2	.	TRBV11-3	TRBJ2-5	CASSLNSGIGETQYF	TGTGCCAGCAGCTTAAATAGCGGGATTGGGGAGACCCAGTACTTC
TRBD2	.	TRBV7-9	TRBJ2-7	CASSSGLAGLNIFYEQYF	TGTGCCAGCAGCTCTGGCCTAGCGGGACTCAACATTTTCTACGAGCAGTACTTC
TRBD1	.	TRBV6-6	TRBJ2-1	CASSYLPRTGNEQFF	TGTGCCAGCAGTTATTTGCCCAGGACAGGAAATGAGCAGTTCTTC
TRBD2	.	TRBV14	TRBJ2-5	CASSQLAGGETQYF	TGTGCCAGCAGCCAATTAGCGGGAGGGGAGACCCAGTACTTC
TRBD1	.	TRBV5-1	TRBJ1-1	CASSFRQGDTEAFF	TGCGCCAGCAGCTTCCGACAGGGGGACACTGAAGCTTTCTTT
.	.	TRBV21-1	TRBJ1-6	CASSKRCRQNNSPLHF	TGTGCCAGCAGCAAAAGGTGTAGGCAGAATAATTCACCCCTCCACTTT